This T cell receptor (beta chain) came from a study of blood T cell repertoires in COVID-19. Measured with immunoSEQ multiplex PCR; TCRdb has only the in-frame clones, and not every one. The sample yields about 380,000 clones, about 88% seen once. Per the germline V gene, CDR1 is SGHTA and CDR2 is FQGTGA. Trimming shortened V by 5 bases and J by 0 bases, and 10 bases separated the two germline ends. This CDR3 region has 14 residues. The sequenced sample was PBMCs or T cells enriched from blood (not recorded which). The V call is TRBV7-3, the J call TRBJ1-2; D unresolved. This TCR derives from a woman aged 18-35 years who had recovered from COVID-19. The CDR3 loop reads CASSLDPANYGYTF. The CDR3 coding sequence is TGTGCCAGCAGCCTAGACCCAGCTAACTATGGCTACACCTTC.